The rows below give T cell receptor beta chains drawn from one sample of a study of cytomegalovirus exposure and HLA in healthy donors. Method: immunoSEQ multiplex PCR; TCRdb's copy keeps in-frame clones and lacks some. Among around 99,000 clones, approximately 76% were seen once, and the ten largest hold 2% to 3%. The source material was PBMCs. These receptor sequences come from a man aged 18 to 30 in good health and CMV-seronegative. Both conserved end residues are part of each CDR3. A D gene is named only where the DNA matches it firmly. The listing skips clone size in some rows; elsewhere it reads once, few, many or a size class.

NA	TRBV10-3	TRBJ2-3	TRBD2	CATDRTGGTDTQYF	TGTGCCACCGACCGGACGGGAGGGACAGATACGCAGTATTTT
NA	TRBV9	TRBJ1-2	NA	CASSVDGRVGGYGYTF	TGTGCCAGCAGCGTAGATGGAAGGGTGGGGGGCTATGGCTACACCTTC
few	TRBV4-3	TRBJ2-7	NA	CASSRQGRSEQYF	TGCGCCAGCAGCCGCCAGGGTAGGAGCGAGCAGTACTTC
NA	TRBV29-1	TRBJ1-4	NA	CSVDKAGKLFF	TGCAGCGTCGACAAGGCAGGAAAACTGTTTTTT
few	TRBV4-3	TRBJ1-5	NA	CASSQGGNQPQHF	TGCGCCAGCAGCCAAGGAGGGAATCAGCCCCAGCATTTT
few	TRBV6-5	TRBJ1-5	TRBD1	CASSKIGQGGQPQHF	TGTGCCAGCAGTAAGATTGGACAGGGTGGGCAGCCCCAGCATTTT
NA	TRBV11-1	TRBJ1-1	TRBD1	CASSLGQKNTEAFF	TGTGCCAGCAGCCTGGGACAGAAGAACACTGAAGCTTTCTTT
NA	TRBV4-3	TRBJ2-5	TRBD2	CASSQGSGGATETQYF	TGCGCCAGCAGCCAAGGGTCCGGGGGGGCCACAGAGACCCAGTACTTC
NA	TRBV7-2	TRBJ1-2	NA	CASSRGTFPGIGYTF	TGTGCCAGCAGCAGGGGGACGTTTCCAGGGATTGGCTACACCTTC
NA	TRBV6-5	TRBJ2-7	NA	CASSPQRGQGREQYF	TGTGCCAGCAGTCCGCAAAGAGGGCAGGGGCGAGAGCAGTACTTC
NA	TRBV19	TRBJ1-2	TRBD1	CASHRGGQRLHGYTF	TGTGCCAGTCACCGGGGGGGACAGAGACTCCATGGCTACACCTTC
few	TRBV2	TRBJ2-3	TRBD1	CASIRDRSTDTQYF	TGTGCCAGCATCCGGGACAGGAGCACAGATACGCAGTATTTT
NA	TRBV6-6	TRBJ2-7	TRBD1	CASSPRDRGWGEQYF	TGTGCCAGCAGCCCCCGGGACAGGGGGTGGGGGGAGCAGTACTTC
once	TRBV10-2	TRBJ1-1	NA	CASSGEWNTEAFF	TGCGCCAGCAGTGGGGAGTGGAACACTGAAGCTTTCTTT
NA	TRBV18	TRBJ2-5	TRBD2	CASSPPGRRSQETQYF	TGTGCCAGCTCACCCCCCGGGAGGAGGTCTCAAGAGACCCAGTACTTC
NA	TRBV7-8	TRBJ2-5	TRBD1	CASSYGTVQETQYF	TGTGCCAGCAGCTACGGGACAGTCCAAGAGACCCAGTACTTC
NA	TRBV4-3	TRBJ2-7	TRBD1	CASSQDGGTGGYEQYF	TGCGCCAGCAGCCAAGATGGGGGGACAGGGGGCTACGAGCAGTACTTC
NA	TRBV7-9	TRBJ1-1	NA	CASSLESGTEAFF	TGTGCCAGCAGCTTAGAATCAGGGACTGAAGCTTTCTTT
NA	TRBV10-3	TRBJ1-1	TRBD1	CAISVDRGLTEAFF	TGTGCCATCAGTGTGGACAGGGGGCTCACTGAAGCTTTCTTT
NA	TRBV15	TRBJ2-2	NA	CATSRELDTGELFF	TGTGCCACCAGCAGGGAACTAGACACCGGGGAGCTGTTTTTT
NA	TRBV2	TRBJ2-7	NA	CASRPGAYEQYF	TGTGCCAGCAGGCCCGGGGCCTACGAGCAGTACTTC
NA	TRBV7-9	TRBJ2-5	NA	CASSLDGINQETQYF	TGTGCCAGCAGCTTAGATGGCATCAACCAAGAGACCCAGTACTTC
NA	TRBV5-6	TRBJ2-7	TRBD1	CASSSGGNSYEQYF	TGTGCCAGCAGCTCAGGGGGTAACTCCTACGAGCAGTACTTC
NA	TRBV9	TRBJ1-2	TRBD1	CASSPHLETGGARTPLNYGYTF	TGTGCCAGCAGCCCCCATTTGGAGACAGGGGGGGCGCGAACCCCCCTTAACTATGGCTACACCTTC
NA	TRBV6-5	TRBJ1-2	NA	CASSSLVANYGYTF	TGTGCCAGCAGTTCCCTCGTCGCGAACTATGGCTACACCTTC
NA	TRBV11-2	TRBJ2-2	TRBD1	CASSITRTGLGELFF	TGTGCCAGCAGCATTACCCGGACAGGCCTCGGGGAGCTGTTTTTT
NA	TRBV19	TRBJ2-3	NA	CASSIRPTDTQYF	TGTGCCAGTAGTATCAGGCCCACAGATACGCAGTATTTT
NA	TRBV5-4	TRBJ2-5	NA	CASSRGGRQETQYF	TGTGCCAGCAGCCGGGGAGGCCGGCAAGAGACCCAGTACTTC